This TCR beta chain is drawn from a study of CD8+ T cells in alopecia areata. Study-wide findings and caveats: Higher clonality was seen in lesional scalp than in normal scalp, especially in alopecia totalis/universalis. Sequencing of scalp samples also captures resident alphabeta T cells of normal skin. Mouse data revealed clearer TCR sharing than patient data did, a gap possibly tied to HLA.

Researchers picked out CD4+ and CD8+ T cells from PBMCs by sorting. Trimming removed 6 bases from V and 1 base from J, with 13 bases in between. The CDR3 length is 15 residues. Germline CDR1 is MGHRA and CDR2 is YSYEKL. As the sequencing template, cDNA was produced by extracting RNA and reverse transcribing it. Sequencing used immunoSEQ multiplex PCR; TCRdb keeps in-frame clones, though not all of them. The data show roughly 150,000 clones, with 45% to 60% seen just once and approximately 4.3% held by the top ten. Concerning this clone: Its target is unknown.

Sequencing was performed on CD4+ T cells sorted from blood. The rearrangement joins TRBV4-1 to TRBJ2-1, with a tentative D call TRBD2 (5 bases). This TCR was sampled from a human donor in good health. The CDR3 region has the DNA TGCGCCAGCAGGGGTCTGAGAGGGTCCTACAATGAGCAGTTCTTC. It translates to CASRGLRGSYNEQFF.